This T cell receptor beta chain was sequenced for a study of blood T cell repertoires in COVID-19. Whole-study context: Samples representing acute and convalescent COVID-19 were sourced from the United States, Italy and Spain. Sources were T cells, B-cell-depleted T cells, or PBMCs; the material itself was cDNA or gDNA.

In the original analysis: Estimation of nucleated cell counts relied on the amplification of reference gene primers. Sequencing was performed with immunoSEQ multiplex PCR; in TCRdb, only in-frame clones are kept and a portion is missing. The V and J calls and the clone size are those of that table, but D and trimming were determined from the DNA. The data contain about 400,000 clones, about 89% of them singletons. The CDR3 is 16 amino acids. Deletions cut 7 bases from V and 2 bases from J, with 20 bases between. This clone was found once. Sequenced input: peripheral blood. The V and J genes are TRBV23-1 and TRBJ2-5, with a tentative D call TRBD2 (5 bases). TRBV23-1 qualifies as an ORF whose function is uncertain. The receptor was derived from a woman aged 25 to 45 with acute or convalescent COVID-19. The chain's CDR3 is CASKSEAKPLQETQYF. DNA for the CDR3: TGCGCCAGCAAGTCGGAGGCCAAGCCCCTACAAGAGACCCAGTACTTC.